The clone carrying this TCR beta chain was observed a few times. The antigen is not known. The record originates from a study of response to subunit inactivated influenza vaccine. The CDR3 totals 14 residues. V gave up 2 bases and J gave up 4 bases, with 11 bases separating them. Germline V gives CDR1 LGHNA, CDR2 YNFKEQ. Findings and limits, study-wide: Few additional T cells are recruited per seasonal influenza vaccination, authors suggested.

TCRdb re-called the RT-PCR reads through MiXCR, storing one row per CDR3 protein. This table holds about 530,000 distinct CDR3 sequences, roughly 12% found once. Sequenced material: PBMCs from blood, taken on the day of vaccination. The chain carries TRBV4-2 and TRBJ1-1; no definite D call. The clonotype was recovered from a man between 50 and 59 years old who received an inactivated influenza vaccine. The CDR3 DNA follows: TGTGCCAGCAGCCAACTATCGGTCGCCACTGAAGCTTTCTTT. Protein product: CASSQLSVATEAFF.